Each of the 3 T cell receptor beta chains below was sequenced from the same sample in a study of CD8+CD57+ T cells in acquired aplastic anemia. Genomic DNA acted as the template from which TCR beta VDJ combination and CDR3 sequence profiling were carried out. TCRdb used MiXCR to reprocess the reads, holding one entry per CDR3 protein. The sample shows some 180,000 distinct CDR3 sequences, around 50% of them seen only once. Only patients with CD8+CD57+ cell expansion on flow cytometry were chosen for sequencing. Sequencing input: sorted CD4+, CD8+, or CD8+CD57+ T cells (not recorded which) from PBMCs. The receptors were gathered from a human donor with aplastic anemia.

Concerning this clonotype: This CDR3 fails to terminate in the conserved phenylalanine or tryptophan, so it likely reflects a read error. The CDR3 nucleotides read TGCAGCGGGGGGCTCTCCTACGAGCAGTACCTC. Protein: CSGGLSYEQYL. This rearrangement joins TRBV29-1 to TRBJ2-7; maybe TRBD1 (6 bases). Germline-derived CDR1 and CDR2 are SQVTM and ANQGSEA. The CDR3 sequence is 11 residues long. With 7 bases removed from V and 0 bases from J, the gap between germline ends came to 7 bases.

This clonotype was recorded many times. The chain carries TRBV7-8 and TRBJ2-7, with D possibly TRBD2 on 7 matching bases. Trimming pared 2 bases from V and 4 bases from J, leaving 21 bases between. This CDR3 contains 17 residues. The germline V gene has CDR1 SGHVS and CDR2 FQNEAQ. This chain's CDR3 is CASSLRGSWGGHYEQYF. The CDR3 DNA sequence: TGTGCCAGCAGCTTAAGGGGATCTTGGGGGGGCCATTACGAGCAGTACTTC.

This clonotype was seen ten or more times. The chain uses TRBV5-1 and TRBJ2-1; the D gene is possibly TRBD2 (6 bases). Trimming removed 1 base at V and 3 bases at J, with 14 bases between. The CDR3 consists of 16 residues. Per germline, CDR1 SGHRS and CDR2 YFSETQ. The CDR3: CASSLLPSDNYNEQFF. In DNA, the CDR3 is TGCGCCAGCAGCTTGTTACCTAGCGATAACTACAATGAGCAGTTCTTC.